This TCR beta chain originates from a study of T-cell memory formation after mild COVID-19. Study-wide results and caveats: For contracting clones, CD4+ ones sat mainly in CM and EM, CD8+ in EMRA.

The CDR3 is made up of 14 amino acids. V was shortened by 5 bases and J by 4 bases, with 14 bases between the two germline ends. Per germline, CDR1 SGHTA and CDR2 FQGNSA. This clonotype was counted a few times. Its specificity is unknown. The 5'RACE method, run with constant-segment primers, produced TCR alpha and TCR beta cDNA libraries (carrying sample barcodes and UMIs). TCRdb used MiXCR to reprocess the 5' RACE reads, holding one entry per CDR3 protein. The sample lists 250,000 to 350,000 distinct CDR3 sequences, around 15% occurring once. The V and J genes are TRBV7-2 and TRBJ2-5; D is perhaps TRBD1 (9 bases). The specimen sequenced was PBMCs or a T cell subset sorted from them (not recorded which). The clonotype was recovered from a man between 18 and 35 years old who had mild COVID-19 (a few samples of this study predate the infection). Cell type and time point are not known. CDR3 coding DNA: TGTGCCAGCAGCCGGGGGGGACAGGGAGAGACCCAGTACTTC. Protein: CASSRGGQGETQYF.